Following are 11 T cell receptor beta chains from one sample sequenced in a study of CD8+ T cells in alopecia areata. Treatment of the sample: oral pan-JAK inhibitor, 5-10 mg twice daily. Sequencing relied on a cDNA template that was reverse transcribed from extracted RNA. Generated by immunoSEQ multiplex PCR, the TCRdb table keeps only in-frame clones and is missing some. The sample records a few hundred thousand clones, 35% to 40% being singletons. The sample consisted of CD4+ T cells sorted from blood, taken at approximately week 30, from a patient treated with tofacitinib. The receptors come from a human donor with alopecia areata.

This clone was counted a few times. This chain connects TRBV7-9 to TRBJ2-5; 7 bases agree with TRBD1. Germline loops: CDR1 SEHNR, CDR2 FQNEAQ (reference sequence). CDR3 length equals 14 residues. Trimming took 5 bases from V and 5 from J; bases not matched to a gene: 8. The CDR3 sequence is CASSTRTGGETQYF. In nucleotides, the CDR3 is TGTGCCAGCAGCACTAGGACAGGCGGGGAGACCCAGTACTTC.

The sample holds a few counts of this clone. This chain uses TRBV30 with TRBJ1-4; TRBD1 might be the D (6 bases). V was clipped by 5 bases and J by 10 bases, with 14 bases between them. The length of the CDR3 is 12 residues. The germline V gene has CDR1 GTSNPN and CDR2 SVGIG (reference sequence). DNA for the CDR3: TGTGCCTGGCGAGGACAGCCGAGAAAACTGTTTTTT. This translates into CAWRGQPRKLFF. The variable domain in full, with the rest retrieved from reference TRBV30 and TRBJ1-4, is SQTIHQWPATLVQPVGSPLSLECTVEGTSNPNLYWYRQAAGRGLQLLFYSVGIGQISSEVPQNLSASRPQDRQFILSSKKLLLSDSGFYLCAWRGQPRKLFFGSGTQLSVL.

This clone was counted a few times. The J gene is TRBJ2-5, the V gene TRBV14; no clear D gene. The CDR3 is 15 residues long. Germline V gives CDR1 SGHDN, CDR2 FVKESK. Trimming stripped 2 bases from V and 4 bases from J, with 14 bases between. CDR3 DNA sequence: TGTGCCAGCAGCCAAAACGCTGGTAGCCGAGAGACCCAGTACTTC. Residues: CASSQNAGSRETQYF.

The chain's CDR3 is CASRGQGPPWGYTF. CDR3 in DNA: TGTGCCAGCAGGGGACAGGGCCCCCCGTGGGGCTACACCTTC. The chain couples TRBV25-1 to TRBJ1-2; 9 nucleotides align to TRBD1. The CDR3 runs to 14 residues. J was trimmed by 8 bases and V by 6 bases; bases with no gene match: 10. Germline-derived CDR1 and CDR2 are MGHDK and SYGVNS.

In regard to this clone: The junction differs from germline at one of its ends, possibly a read error. The rearrangement links TRBV7-7 to TRBJ1-1; D may be TRBD1 (5 bases). The CDR3 length is 13 residues. Germline lookup yields CDR1 SSHAT and CDR2 FNYEAQ (reference sequence). CDR3 sequence: CASSLGAGTEAFF. CDR3 bases: TGTGCTAGCAGCTTAGGGGCGGGTACTGAAGCTTTCTTT.

The chain carries TRBV5-1 and TRBJ2-6, with TRBD1 identical over 8 bases. Germline loops: CDR1 SGHRS, CDR2 YFSETQ. V lost 4 bases, J lost 4 bases, and 16 bases stayed unmatched. The CDR3 contains 19 residues. The CDR3 DNA follows: TGCGCCAGCAGCCACGGGACAGGTTCAAGAACGCTCGGGGCCAACGTCCTGACTTTC. Amino acids: CASSHGTGSRTLGANVLTF.

This clone was detected only a few times. The chain joins TRBV6-1 to TRBJ1-5; 7 nucleotides agree with TRBD1. Germline V lookup: CDR1 MNHNS, CDR2 SASEGT. V trimming: 7 bases; J trimming: 0 bases; junction bases outside the gene matches: 6. This CDR3 spans 15 amino acids. In DNA, the CDR3 is TGTGCCAGCACCCAAGGGACAGATAGCAATCAGCCCCAGCATTTT. It yields the protein CASTQGTDSNQPQHF.

This clone was seen once. The V gene is TRBV7-9, the J gene TRBJ1-2; the D is unclear. V dropped 4 bases and J dropped 0 bases, with 15 bases sitting between them. The CDR3 is made up of 16 amino acids. From germline, CDR1 is SEHNR and CDR2 FQNEAQ (reference sequence). The CDR3 loop reads CASSSIRRRANYGYTF. The CDR3 bases are TGTGCCAGCAGCTCCATTAGGCGTCGAGCTAACTATGGCTACACCTTC. The full variable domain, completed using reference TRBV7-9 and TRBJ1-2, is DTGVSQNPRHKITKRGQNVTFRCDPISEHNRLYWYRQTLGQGPEFLTYFQNEAQLEKSRLLSDRFSAERPKGSFSTLEIQRTEQGDSAMYLCASSSIRRRANYGYTFGSGTRLTVV.

The CDR3 protein is CASSMRGANNYGYTF. For the CDR3, the DNA is TGTGCCAGCAGTATGCGGGGGGCAAACAACTATGGCTACACCTTC. The chain joins TRBV6-5 to TRBJ1-2; D is perhaps TRBD1 (6 bases). This CDR3 contains 15 residues. Germline CDR1 is MNHEY and CDR2 is SVGAGI. Trimming took off 5 bases at V and 2 bases at J, with 15 bases between the two ends.

This clone was detected only a few times. V and J are TRBV10-3 and TRBJ1-2; perhaps TRBD1 as D (5 bases). The V end was cut by 8 bases, the J end by 6 bases, with 16 bases between. Germline CDR1 and CDR2: ENHRY and SYGVKD. This CDR3 has 13 residues. CDR3 amino acids: CAIWGGDGHGYTF. As DNA, the CDR3 is TGTGCCATCTGGGGAGGGGACGGCCATGGCTACACCTTC.

The chain recombines TRBV7-8 with TRBJ1-2; no firm D call. V dropped 1 base and J dropped 8 bases, with 20 bases sitting between them. The CDR3 length is 16 residues. Germline CDR1 and CDR2: SGHVS and FQNEAQ. In DNA form, the CDR3 reads TGTGCCAGCAGCTTAGGCGGAGTCCGAGTTAGAGGCGGCTACACCTTC. Translated, it gives CASSLGGVRVRGGYTF.